This TCR beta chain appears in the sequencing data of a study of T cells in Graves' hyperthyroidism and ophthalmopathy. Exclusion of a patient resulted from uncontrolled infection, other autoimmune disease, pregnancy or lactation. Thyroid ultrasound and orbital computed tomography, with clinical symptoms and serum thyroxine and TRAb, informed diagnoses. This clonotype was recorded at least ten times. Its target is unknown. Study-wide results and limits: Most thyroid-expanded clonotypes above 0.001 were also found in blood. Separation of ophthalmopathy from stable hyperthyroidism was achieved by a 13 V-J model.

Using RNA transcripts as the source, TCR beta CDR3 regions were amplified. The HTBI primer set was used in a first-round RT-PCR of the TCR CDR3. One entry per CDR3 protein, called by TCRdb with MiXCR from the multiplex PCR reads. This table has roughly 500,000 distinct CDR3 sequences, 11% to 15% appearing once. CDR1 is SGHTA and CDR2 is FQGNSA in the germline V gene. Trimming stripped 0 bases from V and 1 base from J, with 7 bases between. This CDR3 comprises 15 residues. The V gene is TRBV7-2, the J gene TRBJ1-3; D is uncertain. The clonotype originates from a woman aged 25 to 39 with Graves' hyperthyroidism that later progressed to Graves' ophthalmopathy. Sequencing was carried out using blood. DNA of the CDR3: TGTGCCAGCAGCTTAGCCCGGCATTCTGGAAACACCATATATTTT. Encoded protein: CASSLARHSGNTIYF.